The rows below give T cell receptor beta chains drawn from one sample of a study of T cells in Graves' hyperthyroidism and ophthalmopathy. Via MiXCR, TCRdb re-called the multiplex PCR reads, giving one row per CDR3 protein. Of hundreds of thousands of distinct CDR3 sequences detected, around 15% appear once; the ten largest clones hold less than 4.5%. Sequencing input: blood. These receptors all come from a woman between 25 and 40 years old with Graves' hyperthyroidism. The CDR3 runs from the conserved cysteine through the conserved F or W. Each record gives: CDR3 protein, CDR3 DNA, D gene, J gene, clone size, V gene. D genes are given only for firm matches. Not all rows give a size; the values are once, few, many and, for expanded clones, a class.

CSVRKTNSYNEQFF | TGCAGTGTGAGAAAGACGAACTCCTACAATGAGCAGTTCTTC | NA | TRBJ2-1 | many | TRBV20-1
CAWRWVGYGYTF | TGTGCCTGGAGATGGGTAGGATATGGCTACACCTTC | NA | TRBJ1-2 | many | TRBV30
CASSPRPSATQDNEQFF | TGTGCCAGCAGCCCGCGTCCTAGCGCGACCCAGGACAATGAGCAGTTCTTC | NA | TRBJ2-1 | NA | TRBV3-1
CASSIRTGSDTQYF | TGTGCCAGCAGCATACGGACAGGGTCAGATACGCAGTATTTT | TRBD1 | TRBJ2-3 | many | TRBV11-2
CASSSYLREKLFF | TGTGCCAGCAGTTCCTATTTGCGTGAAAAACTGTTTTTT | NA | TRBJ1-4 | few | TRBV6-5
CASKFYGASYEQYF | TGCGCCAGCAAATTTTATGGGGCATCCTACGAGCAGTACTTC | NA | TRBJ2-7 | few | TRBV5-1
CATSRGSGRDLGEQFF | TGTGCCACCAGCAGAGGTAGCGGGAGAGACCTTGGGGAGCAGTTCTTC | TRBD2 | TRBJ2-1 | many | TRBV15
CASSQTTGMVGEQFF | TGTGCCAGCAGCCAAACGACAGGGATGGTTGGTGAGCAGTTCTTC | TRBD1 | TRBJ2-1 | NA | TRBV14
CASSLNGISSYNEQFF | TGTGCCAGCAGCTTAAACGGGATCAGCTCCTACAATGAGCAGTTCTTC | NA | TRBJ2-1 | many | TRBV7-3
CASSLGGGRYGYTF | TGCGCCAGCAGCCTGGGAGGTGGTCGCTATGGCTACACCTTC | NA | TRBJ1-2 | many | TRBV5-1
CASSLGQGMPNEKLFF | TGTGCCAGCAGCTTAGGACAGGGGATGCCTAATGAAAAACTGTTTTTT | TRBD1 | TRBJ1-4 | NA | TRBV7-9
CASSVVTAGGTDTQYF | TGTGCCAGCAGCGTAGTGACGGCAGGCGGAACAGATACGCAGTATTTT | NA | TRBJ2-3 | few | TRBV9
CASTESGDQPQHF | TGTGCCAGCACCGAATCGGGTGATCAGCCCCAGCATTTT | NA | TRBJ1-5 | NA | TRBV2
CASSQRGLAGPPSSYNEQFF | TGCGCCAGCAGCCAGAGGGGACTAGCGGGCCCCCCTAGCTCCTACAATGAGCAGTTCTTC | TRBD2 | TRBJ2-1 | NA | TRBV7-3
CASTLVGATSGGTYEQYF | TGTGCCAGCACCTTAGTGGGGGCGACGTCGGGAGGGACGTACGAGCAGTACTTC | TRBD2 | TRBJ2-7 | many | TRBV28
CASSSRDSQETQYF | TGTGCCAGCAGTTCTCGGGACAGCCAAGAGACCCAGTACTTC | TRBD1 | TRBJ2-5 | many | TRBV12-3/TRBV12-4
CASSLGGTAKETQYF | TGTGCCAGCAGTTTGGGTGGGACTGCTAAAGAGACCCAGTACTTC | NA | TRBJ2-5 | NA | TRBV12-3/TRBV12-4
CATWTGGAETQYF | TGTGCCACCTGGACAGGAGGTGCGGAGACCCAGTACTTC | TRBD1 | TRBJ2-5 | few | TRBV27
CASSLSGGAQEAQYF | TGTGCCAGCAGCTTATCGGGGGGCGCCCAGGAGGCCCAGTACTTC | NA | TRBJ2-5 | NA | TRBV11-2
CASSPGERPQHF | TGTGCCAGCAGCCCCGGGGAGAGGCCCCAGCATTTT | NA | TRBJ1-5 | few | TRBV28
CASSQDPAGGYNEQFF | TGCGCCAGCAGCCAAGATCCAGCGGGGGGCTACAATGAGCAGTTCTTC | TRBD2 | TRBJ2-1 | few | TRBV4-3
CASSLRAAHRSYTQYF | TGTGCCAGCAGCTTACGAGCGGCCCATCGTTCCTATACGCAGTATTTT | NA | TRBJ2-3 | many | TRBV13
CASSFQREPYEQYF | TGTGCCAGCAGTTTTCAGCGGGAGCCCTACGAGCAGTACTTC | TRBD2 | TRBJ2-7 | few | TRBV28
CASSPGTTVDEQYF | TGTGCCAGCTCACCCGGGACCACGGTTGACGAGCAGTACTTC | NA | TRBJ2-7 | few | TRBV18
CASTPWGSLETNEKLFF | TGCGCCAGCACCCCCTGGGGGAGTTTGGAGACTAATGAAAAACTGTTTTTT | NA | TRBJ1-4 | NA | TRBV5-1
CASSGTAYNEQFF | TGTGCCAGCAGTGGGACAGCTTACAATGAGCAGTTCTTC | NA | TRBJ2-1 | many | TRBV25-1